The text below deals with one T cell receptor beta chain. Its antigen remains unknown. The sample originates from a study of cytotoxic CD8 clonotypes in ibrutinib-treated CLL. Study summary: Patients attained some 24 partial and 2 complete responses; at median approximately 68 months, about 14 remained remitted while approximately twelve progressed.

This CDR3 is built from 17 residues. Germline V gene sequence: CDR1 SGDLS, CDR2 YYNGEE. V gave up 0 bases and J gave up 2 bases; unmatched junction bases: 10. Study conclusions and caveats: Sustained-remission patients were sampled at one set of times and progressing patients at different ones. Ibrutinib response saw clonality rise, and progression saw it return toward baseline.

Some clones are missing from TCRdb's copy, which holds only in-frame ones; the method was immunoSEQ multiplex PCR. This sample has 300,000 to 350,000 clones, with just under 80% found just once. This TCR derives from a human donor with chronic lymphocytic leukemia. The starting material was PBMCs, obtained before ibrutinib treatment. The chain is built from TRBV9 and TRBJ2-7; 8 nucleotides match TRBD1. The CDR3 DNA reads as TGTGCCAGCAGCGTAGACCCGGGACAGGTGGACCCCTACGAGCAGTACTTC. Protein sequence: CASSVDPGQVDPYEQYF.